These 24 T cell receptor beta chains share one sample of origin, sequenced in a study of shared clonotypes between healthy human individuals. Produced via immunoSEQ multiplex PCR; TCRdb's table is partial and in-frame only. The data show roughly 2.2 million clones, with more than 80% seen just once and 0.39% held by the top ten. The sequenced material came from naive CD4+ T cells from PBMCs. Regarding subset: CD45RA+ positively selected. Receptor source: a man between 18 and 29 years old in good health. Some clones in this sample may be carry-over from other donors' samples.

Written as DNA, the CDR3 is TGTGCCACCAGCAGAGGAGATGTCCTGAACACTGAAGCTTTCTTT. Protein sequence: CATSRGDVLNTEAFF. The V gene is TRBV15, the J gene TRBJ1-1; D gene ambiguous. This CDR3 is 15 amino acids long. Trimming took 1 base from V and 0 from J, leaving 9 bases between them. The germline gives CDR1 LNHNV, CDR2 YYDKDF (reference sequence).

The chain is built from TRBV7-8 and TRBJ1-1; unclear D gene. Germline V gene sequence: CDR1 SGHVS, CDR2 FQNEAQ. The CDR3 has 12 residues. Deletions cut 2 bases from V and 10 bases from J, with 11 bases between. The CDR3 here is CASSLFGPGAFF. In DNA form, the CDR3 reads TGTGCCAGCAGCTTATTTGGCCCGGGAGCTTTCTTT.

This chain joins TRBV19 and TRBJ2-5; D might be TRBD2 (7 bases). The CDR3 sequence is 14 residues long. Trimming left V 5 bases short and J 3 bases short, with 13 bases between. The germline V gene has CDR1 LNHDA and CDR2 SQIVND (reference sequence). CDR3 DNA sequence: TGTGCCAGTAGTTTCCTAGGGGGGGAAGAGACCCAGTACTTC. Amino acids: CASSFLGGEETQYF.

This clone was found once. The chain combines TRBV6-5 with TRBJ1-2; D uncertain. CDR1 MNHEY and CDR2 SVGAGI come from the germline V gene. This CDR3 has 11 amino acids. Trimming stripped 9 bases from V and 8 bases from J, with 13 bases between. CDR3 loop: CASGRLGGYTF. The CDR3 bases are TGTGCCAGTGGAAGACTCGGGGGCTACACCTTC.

Notes on this clone: The same CDR3 can be traced to other DNA sequences in this sample. The CDR3 sequence is CASSLTGGSYNEQFF. Here the CDR3 DNA reads TGTGCCAGCAGCCTGACGGGGGGCTCCTACAATGAGCAGTTCTTC. This chain connects TRBV7-3 to TRBJ2-1, with 7 bases lining up with TRBD2. The CDR3 is 15 amino acids. Germline values: CDR1 SGHTA, CDR2 FQGTGA. Losses at the gene ends were 5 bases for V and 0 bases for J; bases not matched to a gene: 4.

This chain connects TRBV5-1 to TRBJ2-1; D possibly corresponds to TRBD2 (5 bases). CDR1 SGHRS and CDR2 YFSETQ come from the germline V gene. The CDR3 covers 13 residues. The V end was cut by 4 bases, the J end by 8 bases, with 13 bases between. This CDR3 is CASSLQEGDEQFF. CDR3 nucleotide sequence: TGCGCCAGCAGCCTCCAAGAGGGAGATGAGCAGTTCTTC.

The CDR3 nucleotides read TGTGCCAGCAGCCAAGATGGCGGGAGGTTCCAAGAGACCCAGTACTTC. Protein: CASSQDGGRFQETQYF. The gene calls are TRBV4-2 and TRBJ2-5; TRBD2 agrees at 8 bases. CDR3 size: 16 residues. After removal of 0 bases from V and 1 base from J, the junction contained 4 bases not matched to a gene. Germline V gives CDR1 LGHNA, CDR2 YNFKEQ.

This chain connects TRBV19 to TRBJ1-1; no reliable D call. With 3 bases removed from V and 4 bases from J, the gap between germline ends came to 9 bases. The CDR3 loop spans 13 amino acids. The germline V gene has CDR1 LNHDA and CDR2 SQIVND (reference sequence). CDR3 bases: TGTGCCAGTAGTATTGGATGGGTCACTGAAGCTTTCTTT. This encodes CASSIGWVTEAFF. Based on the CDR3 plus reference TRBV19 and TRBJ1-1, the full variable domain is DGGITQSPKYLFRKEGQNVTLSCEQNLNHDAMYWYRQDPGQGLRLIYYSQIVNDFQKGDIAEGYSVSREKKESFPLTVTSAQKNPTAFYLCASSIGWVTEAFFGQGTRLTVV.

The chain has TRBV28 and TRBJ1-2, with D perhaps TRBD1 (5 bases). This CDR3 comprises 14 residues. V gave up 6 bases and J gave up 8 bases, with 19 bases separating them. Germline V gene sequence: CDR1 MDHEN, CDR2 SYDVKM. CDR3: CASRTGTQVGGYTF. The CDR3 DNA follows: TGTGCCAGCAGAACCGGGACCCAGGTGGGAGGCTACACCTTC.

J is TRBJ1-5 and V is TRBV6-1; D is perhaps TRBD1 (5 bases). The V end was cut by 2 bases, the J end by 16 bases, with 9 bases between. The germline CDR1 and CDR2 sequences are MNHNS and SASEGT. This CDR3 contains 10 residues. Here the CDR3 DNA reads TGTGCCAGCAGTGAACGGGACCATCATTTT. Translating it yields CASSERDHHF.

This clone was recorded only once. The rearrangement joins TRBV19 to TRBJ2-7; D unresolved. This CDR3 spans 12 amino acids. Looked up from germline, CDR1 is LNHDA and CDR2 is SQIVND (reference sequence). V was clipped by 5 bases and J by 2 bases, with 7 bases between them. The CDR3 region has the DNA TGTGCCAGTAGTTCCAGAACCTACGAGCAGTACTTC. This codes for CASSSRTYEQYF.

The V gene is TRBV6-4, the J gene TRBJ2-6, with D unresolved. Germline CDR1 reads MRHNA; CDR2 reads SNTAGT. With 0 bases removed from V and 2 bases from J, the gap between germline ends came to 8 bases. This CDR3 comprises 16 residues. CDR3 in DNA: TGTGCCAGCAGTGACTCCCCCCGGGCTGGGGCCAACGTCCTGACTTTC. Translated, it gives CASSDSPRAGANVLTF.

The chain carries TRBV15 and TRBJ1-1; D unclear. V dropped 0 bases and J dropped 1 base, with 3 bases sitting between them. This CDR3 is built from 13 residues. Germline CDR1 LNHNV, CDR2 YYDKDF (reference sequence). In nucleotides, the CDR3 is TGTGCCACCAGCAGAGAAGAGAACACTGAAGCTTTCTTT. Amino acids: CATSREENTEAFF.

The rearrangement uses TRBV6-6 and TRBJ2-7, with 11 bases fitting TRBD1. Germline CDR1 MNHNY, CDR2 SVGAGI (reference sequence). This CDR3 region has 14 residues. Trimming cost V 7 bases and J 4 bases; bases outside gene matches: 6. CDR3 residues: CASTRTGGAYEQYF. The CDR3 nucleotides read TGTGCCAGCACCCGGACAGGGGGCGCGTACGAGCAGTACTTC.

The chain combines TRBV30 with TRBJ1-1; tentative D call: TRBD1 (6 bases). The CDR3 covers 16 residues. Germline CDR1 is GTSNPN and CDR2 is SVGIG (reference sequence). V was cut by 7 bases and J by 3 bases, with 24 bases left in between. CDR3: CALTGGRGGLDTEAFF. CDR3 bases: TGTGCCTTGACTGGTGGCAGGGGAGGATTAGACACTGAAGCTTTCTTT.

The chain links TRBV2 to TRBJ2-2, with 8 bases identical to TRBD1. The CDR3 runs to 14 residues. J was trimmed by 4 bases and V by 5 bases; bases with no gene match: 3. The germline V gene encodes CDR1 SNHLY and CDR2 FYNNEI. The CDR3, as DNA: TGTGCCAGCAGTATACAGGGGGTCACCGGGGAGCTGTTTTTT. It yields the protein CASSIQGVTGELFF.

As regards this clone: The same CDR3 is also encoded by other DNA sequences in this sample. Here the CDR3 reads CASSFDRYQETQYF. The CDR3, as DNA: TGTGCCAGCAGTTTCGACCGGTACCAAGAGACCCAGTACTTC. The genes are TRBV27 and TRBJ2-5; D not certain. Germline V gene lookup returns CDR1 MNHEY and CDR2 SMNVEV (reference sequence). There are 14 residues in the CDR3. The V and J ends lost 3 bases and 0 bases respectively, with 8 bases between them.

J is TRBJ2-3 and V is TRBV7-2; TRBD2 might be the D (6 bases). Germline CDR1 is SGHTA and CDR2 is FQGNSA. The CDR3 contains 15 residues. V dropped 2 bases and J dropped 2 bases, with 11 bases sitting between them. The CDR3 reads CASSLTRDSTDTQYF. The CDR3 nucleotides read TGTGCCAGCAGCTTAACTAGGGACTCCACAGATACGCAGTATTTT.

This clone has a handful of counts. This sequence joins TRBV4-2 and TRBJ1-1; D uncertain. Trimming pared 3 bases from V and 0 bases from J, leaving 8 bases between. The CDR3 totals 14 residues. Germline V CDR1 and CDR2: LGHNA, YNFKEQ. CDR3 sequence: CASSQGSMNTEAFF. The DNA of the CDR3 is TGTGCCAGCAGCCAGGGGAGTATGAACACTGAAGCTTTCTTT.

A word on this clone: The identical CDR3 is also encoded by other nucleotide sequences in the sample. V gene TRBV11-3 combines with J gene TRBJ2-3; D call uncertain. Germline lookup yields CDR1 SGHNT and CDR2 YENEEA. The V gene lost 5 bases and the J gene lost 1 base, with 7 bases spanning the gap. The CDR3 has 13 amino acids. The CDR3 DNA reads as TGTGCCAGCAGCCCCTCCGGCACAGATACGCAGTATTTT. Its translation: CASSPSGTDTQYF.

V and J are TRBV28 and TRBJ2-5; 10 bases are shared with TRBD1. Germline loops: CDR1 MDHEN, CDR2 SYDVKM. Trimming removed 6 bases from V and 4 bases from J; junction bases left unmatched: 8. The CDR3 length is 15 residues. This CDR3 reads CASRAGTGAGETQYF. The CDR3 nucleotides read TGTGCCAGCAGGGCCGGGACAGGGGCTGGAGAGACCCAGTACTTC.

This clone was detected only a few times. CDR3 nucleotide sequence: TGTGCCAGCAGTACCCCAAAACGTTCAGATACGCAGTATTTT. Its protein product is CASSTPKRSDTQYF. The V gene is TRBV27, the J gene TRBJ2-3; D call uncertain. This CDR3 contains 14 residues. The V and J ends lost 5 bases and 4 bases respectively, with 13 bases between them. Per the germline V gene, CDR1 is MNHEY and CDR2 is SMNVEV (reference sequence).

In DNA, the CDR3 is TGTGCCACCAGCAGAGATCGGGCCAGGGCCCATGGCTACACCTTC. Its translation: CATSRDRARAHGYTF. The chain combines TRBV15 with TRBJ1-2, with D perhaps TRBD1 (5 bases). Germline assignment: CDR1 LNHNV and CDR2 YYDKDF (reference sequence). V shed 0 bases and J shed 6 bases, with 14 bases lying between them. The CDR3 length is 15 residues.

The rearrangement links TRBV10-3 to TRBJ1-1; D uncertain. CDR3 length: 13 residues. With 7 bases removed from V and 1 base from J, the gap between germline ends came to 10 bases. Germline V CDR1 and CDR2: ENHRY, SYGVKD. The DNA for the CDR3 is TGTGCCATCAACCCCCAACAGAACACTGAAGCTTTCTTT. Protein sequence: CAINPQQNTEAFF.